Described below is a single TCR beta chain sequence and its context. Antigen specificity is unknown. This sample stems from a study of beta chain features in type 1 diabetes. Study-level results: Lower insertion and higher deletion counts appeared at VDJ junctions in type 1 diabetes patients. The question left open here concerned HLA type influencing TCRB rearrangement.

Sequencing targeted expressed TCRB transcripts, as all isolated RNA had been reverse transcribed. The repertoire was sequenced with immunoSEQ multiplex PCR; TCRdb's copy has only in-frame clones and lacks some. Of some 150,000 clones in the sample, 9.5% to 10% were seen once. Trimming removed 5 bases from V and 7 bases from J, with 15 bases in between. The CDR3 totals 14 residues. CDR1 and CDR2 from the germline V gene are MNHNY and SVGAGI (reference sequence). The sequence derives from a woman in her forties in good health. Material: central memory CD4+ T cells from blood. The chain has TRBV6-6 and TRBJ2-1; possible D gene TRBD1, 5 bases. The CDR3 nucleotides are TGTGCCAGCAGTACCGAAGGGGTCCTTAATGAGCAGTTCTTC. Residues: CASSTEGVLNEQFF.